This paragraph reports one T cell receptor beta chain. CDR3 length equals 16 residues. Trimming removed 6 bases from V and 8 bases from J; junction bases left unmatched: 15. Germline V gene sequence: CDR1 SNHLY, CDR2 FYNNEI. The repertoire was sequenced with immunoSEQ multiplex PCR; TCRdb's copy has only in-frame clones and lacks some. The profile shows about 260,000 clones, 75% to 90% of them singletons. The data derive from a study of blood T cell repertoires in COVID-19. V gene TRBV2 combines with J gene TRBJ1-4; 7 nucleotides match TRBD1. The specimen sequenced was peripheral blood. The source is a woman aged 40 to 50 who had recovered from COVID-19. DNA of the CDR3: TGTGCCAGCAGAAATCGCCAGGGGGTCAACGAAGAAAAACTGTTTTTT. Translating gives CASRNRQGVNEEKLFF. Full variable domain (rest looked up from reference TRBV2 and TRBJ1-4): EPEVTQTPSHQVTQMGQEVILRCVPISNHLYFYWYRQILGQKVEFLVSFYNNEISEKSEIFDDQFSVERPDGSNFTLKIRSTKLEDSAMYFCASRNRQGVNEEKLFFGSGTQLSVL.